The following is a T cell receptor (beta chain) sequence with its context. Its matching antigen is unknown. The sample is drawn from a study of graft-versus-host responses after intestinal transplantation. Germline V gene sequence: CDR1 MNHEY, CDR2 SMNVEV (reference sequence). After removal of 8 bases from V and 5 bases from J, the junction contained 9 bases not matched to a gene. CDR3 length: 16 amino acids. Libraries were prepared by immunoSEQ multiplex PCR; TCRdb keeps only in-frame clonotypes and omits some of them. The sample records about 64,000 clones, more than 90% being singletons. The TCR comes from a human donor who was the organ donor for an intestinal transplant. The chain combines TRBV27 with TRBJ2-1; TRBD2 aligns across 13 bases. Sequencing used unstimulated CD8+ T cells sorted from spleen or lymph node cells, obtained before transplant. This CDR3 reads CASGPLAGGPHNEQFF. CDR3 in DNA: TGTGCCAGCGGACCACTAGCGGGAGGGCCCCACAATGAGCAGTTCTTC.